The 21 T cell receptor beta chains presented below share a single source sample, sequenced in a study of T cell responses to AZD1222 COVID-19 vaccine. Assay: immunoSEQ multiplex PCR; the TCRdb copy retains only in-frame clones and omits some. The table lists 95,000 to 150,000 clones, 85% to 95% of them singletons, with around 1.7% in the top ten. The sample consisted of peripheral blood, taken on day 0 of AZD1222 vaccination. All receptors derive from an adult in good health.

This chain joins TRBV2 and TRBJ1-5; D uncertain. In germline, CDR1 is SNHLY, CDR2 FYNNEI. The V and J ends lost 3 bases and 2 bases respectively, with 8 bases between them. CDR3 length: 14 residues. CDR3 loop: CASSEGWRNQPQHF. The CDR3 nucleotides read TGTGCCAGCAGTGAGGGGTGGCGCAATCAGCCCCAGCATTTT. Based on the CDR3 plus reference TRBV2 and TRBJ1-5, the full variable domain is EPEVTQTPSHQVTQMGQEVILRCVPISNHLYFYWYRQILGQKVEFLVSFYNNEISEKSEIFDDQFSVERPDGSNFTLKIRSTKLEDSAMYFCASSEGWRNQPQHFGDGTRLSIL.

This sequence joins TRBV4-2 and TRBJ1-6, with D uncertain. Germline V CDR1 and CDR2: LGHNA, YNFKEQ. This CDR3 comprises 16 residues. Trimming stripped 4 bases from V and 3 bases from J, with 13 bases between. The CDR3 sequence: CASSLGDVVYNSPLHF. In DNA form, the CDR3 reads TGTGCCAGCAGCCTTGGTGACGTGGTCTATAATTCACCCCTCCACTTT.

This clone was recorded only once. This sequence joins TRBV7-2 and TRBJ1-1; D gene unclear. This CDR3 region has 13 residues. Germline values: CDR1 SGHTA, CDR2 FQGNSA. V lost 5 bases and J 1 base, leaving 8 bases between the germline ends. The chain's CDR3 is CASSVQKNTEAFF. CDR3 in DNA: TGTGCCAGCAGCGTACAGAAGAACACTGAAGCTTTCTTT.

Details on this clone: Other DNA sequences within the sample encode an identical CDR3. This rearrangement joins TRBV2 to TRBJ1-5; a possible D gene is TRBD1 (5 bases). Trimming cost V 6 bases and J 2 bases, with 8 bases left between them. The CDR3 extends over 13 amino acids. The V gene's germline CDR1 is SNHLY and CDR2 FYNNEI. For the CDR3, the DNA is TGTGCCAGCAGGGGGCAGGGCAATCAGCCCCAGCATTTT. This sequence encodes CASRGQGNQPQHF.

The chain carries TRBV6-5 and TRBJ1-5, with 8 bases aligning to TRBD1. The CDR3 sequence is 15 residues long. Germline loops: CDR1 MNHEY, CDR2 SVGAGI. The J segment lost 3 bases and the V segment lost 6 bases, leaving 7 bases of the junction unmatched. CDR3 DNA sequence: TGTGCCAGCAGGTCCGACAGGGGACCCAATCAGCCCCAGCATTTT. This gives the protein CASRSDRGPNQPQHF.

The chain recombines TRBV5-4 with TRBJ1-2; D call uncertain. Germline V gene sequence: CDR1 SGHNT, CDR2 YYREEE (reference sequence). The CDR3 has 15 residues. V lost 0 bases to trimming and J lost 5 bases, with 14 bases between them. CDR3 coding DNA: TGTGCCAGCAGCTTGGGGCGCGGTCCAGAGTATGGCTACACCTTC. Protein: CASSLGRGPEYGYTF. Drawing the rest from reference TRBV5-4 and TRBJ1-2, the complete variable domain is ETGVTQSPTHLIKTRGQQVTLRCSSQSGHNTVSWYQQALGQGPQFIFQYYREEENGRGNFPPRFSGLQFPNYSSELNVNALELDDSALYLCASSLGRGPEYGYTFGSGTRLTVV.

A single count supports this clone. The genes are TRBV10-2 and TRBJ2-1, with 10 bases that match TRBD2. There are 15 residues in the CDR3. Unmatched junction bases numbered 7, after V lost 6 bases and J lost 5 bases. Germline loops: CDR1 WSHSY, CDR2 SAAADI. The CDR3 loop reads CASRDTSGANNEQFF. The CDR3 DNA sequence: TGCGCCAGCAGGGACACTAGCGGGGCCAACAATGAGCAGTTCTTC.

This chain connects TRBV4-2 to TRBJ2-5; the match to TRBD2 covers 7 bases. The germline CDR1 and CDR2 sequences are LGHNA and YNFKEQ. The CDR3 is 17 amino acids. V shed 1 base and J 5 bases; nucleotides not matched to a gene: 13. The CDR3 DNA reads as TGTGCCAGCAGCCAAGGAGGAGACAGCGGGATGAGGGAGACCCAGTACTTC. It codes for CASSQGGDSGMRETQYF.

The chain joins TRBV24-1 to TRBJ1-5, with 8 positions matching TRBD1. The germline V gene has CDR1 KGHDR and CDR2 SFDVKD. The CDR3 runs 14 residues. The ends lost 9 bases at V and 6 bases at J; junction bases unmatched: 9. This chain's CDR3 is CATGGQGASQPQHF. As DNA, the CDR3 is TGTGCCACCGGGGGGCAGGGGGCGAGTCAGCCCCAGCATTTT.

This clone was detected only a few times. The rearrangement joins TRBV29-1 to TRBJ1-5; 10 bases align to TRBD1. Germline V gene lookup returns CDR1 SQVTM and CDR2 ANQGSEA. The V and J ends lost 4 bases and 6 bases, in that order; junction bases with no gene match: 6. This CDR3 comprises 14 residues. CDR3 bases: TGCAGCGTTGCGGGGACAGGGGAAAGTCAGCCCCAGCATTTT. As protein: CSVAGTGESQPQHF.

Here the CDR3 reads CASSQGPGLAGAEQFF. The CDR3 DNA follows: TGCGCCAGCAGCCAAGGCCCGGGGCTAGCGGGAGCTGAGCAGTTCTTC. The chain recombines TRBV4-1 with TRBJ2-1; 10 bases map to TRBD2. V trimming: 1 base; J trimming: 9 bases; junction bases outside the gene matches: 9. The CDR3 is made up of 16 amino acids. Germline V lookup: CDR1 MGHRA, CDR2 YSYEKL.

This chain links TRBV2 with TRBJ2-2; a possible D gene is TRBD1 (5 bases). The V gene's germline CDR1 is SNHLY and CDR2 FYNNEI. This CDR3 is 13 amino acids long. Trimming shortened V by 2 bases and J by 4 bases, and 5 bases separated the two germline ends. The CDR3 sequence is CASSERGTGELFF. In nucleotides, the CDR3 is TGTGCCAGCAGTGAAAGGGGCACCGGGGAGCTGTTTTTT. The complete variable domain, with remaining parts taken from reference TRBV2 and TRBJ2-2, reads EPEVTQTPSHQVTQMGQEVILRCVPISNHLYFYWYRQILGQKVEFLVSFYNNEISEKSEIFDDQFSVERPDGSNFTLKIRSTKLEDSAMYFCASSERGTGELFFGEGSRLTVL.

The V gene is TRBV19, the J gene TRBJ1-3, with 8 bases aligning to TRBD1. This CDR3 is built from 14 residues. From germline, CDR1 is LNHDA and CDR2 SQIVND (reference sequence). Trimming at V came to 7 bases and at J to 3 bases, leaving 5 bases not matched to a gene. The CDR3 DNA sequence: TGTGCCAGTAAGGTGACAGGGGTTGGAAACACCATATATTTT. This gives the protein CASKVTGVGNTIYF.

This chain connects TRBV10-1 to TRBJ2-2; 13 bases line up with TRBD2. Germline trimming cut 6 bases from V and 6 bases from J; bases unmatched to any gene: 1. The CDR3 contains 14 residues. The germline V gene has CDR1 WNHNN and CDR2 SYGVQD (reference sequence). The CDR3 nucleotides read TGCGCCAGCAGCGGACTAGCGGGGGCCGGGGAGCTGTTTTTT. Translation: CASSGLAGAGELFF.

This clone appeared once. The chain links TRBV7-9 to TRBJ2-2; D not certain. The germline V gene has CDR1 SEHNR and CDR2 FQNEAQ (reference sequence). The CDR3 is 17 residues long. Trimming took off 3 bases at V and 3 bases at J, with 17 bases between the two ends. CDR3 sequence: CASSFLTERVDTGELFF. CDR3 DNA: TGTGCCAGCAGCTTTCTGACGGAAAGGGTGGACACCGGGGAGCTGTTTTTT.

This chain uses TRBV4-1 with TRBJ2-1; D uncertain. The V end lost 1 base, the J end lost 7 bases, and 8 bases lay between the germline ends. CDR1 and CDR2 from the germline V gene are MGHRA and YSYEKL. The CDR3 is 13 residues long. The CDR3 sequence: CASSQGIGNEQFF. Here the CDR3 DNA reads TGCGCCAGCAGCCAAGGGATAGGGAATGAGCAGTTCTTC.

The V and J genes are TRBV21-1 and TRBJ1-2. TRBV21-1 is termed a pseudogene. This CDR3 is built from 17 residues. The CDR3 coding sequence is TGTGCCAGCAGCAAAGACCGTCTCAGGAGGCAGAACTATGGCTACACCTTC. This gives the protein CASSKDRLRRQNYGYTF.

The V call is TRBV9, the J call TRBJ2-5, with TRBD1 identical over 7 bases. CDR3 length: 15 residues. V gave up 4 bases and J gave up 5 bases; unmatched junction bases: 11. Germline V gene data show CDR1 as SGDLS and CDR2 as YYNGEE. CDR3 protein: CASSPSQGGGETQYF. DNA of the CDR3: TGTGCCAGCAGCCCTTCCCAAGGGGGCGGTGAGACCCAGTACTTC.

This clone was detected once. The chain combines TRBV5-1 with TRBJ2-7; TRBD2 is a possible D gene (7 bases). The CDR3 totals 14 residues. Looked up from germline, CDR1 is SGHRS and CDR2 is YFSETQ. Deletions cut 4 bases from V and 3 bases from J, with 14 bases between. CDR3 residues: CASSRGAPNYEQYF. The DNA of the CDR3 is TGCGCCAGCAGCCGGGGGGCCCCTAACTACGAGCAGTACTTC.

This chain connects TRBV29-1 to TRBJ1-1, with D possibly TRBD1 on 6 matching bases. V was trimmed by 4 bases and J by 0 bases, leaving 9 bases between them. This CDR3 has 13 residues. Looked up from germline, CDR1 is SQVTM and CDR2 is ANQGSEA. The CDR3 loop is CSVGRTVNTEAFF. Written as DNA, the CDR3 is TGCAGCGTTGGACGGACAGTGAACACTGAAGCTTTCTTT.

The CDR3: CASIGQGSSGANVLTF. CDR3 coding DNA: TGTGCCAGCATCGGACAGGGTTCCTCTGGGGCCAACGTCCTGACTTTC. The J gene is TRBJ2-6, the V gene TRBV6-6; 8 nucleotides line up with TRBD1. The junction had 5 bases not matched to a gene; V was cut back by 7 bases and J by 0 bases. Germline-derived CDR1 and CDR2 are MNHNY and SVGAGI (reference sequence). CDR3 length equals 16 residues.